The 9 T cell receptor beta chains in this list originate from one sample, sequenced in a study of cytomegalovirus exposure and HLA in healthy donors. TCRdb's table, derived via immunoSEQ multiplex PCR, lists solely in-frame clones and lacks some. The sample holds over 200,000 clones; more than 75% are singletons and the top ten take 1.5% to 2.5%. The sequenced material came from PBMCs. These receptors originate from a woman aged 18-30 years in good health and CMV-seropositive.

The chain combines TRBV2 with TRBJ1-4, with a tentative D call TRBD1 (5 bases). The V and J ends lost 0 bases and 3 bases respectively, with 14 bases between them. This CDR3 has 17 residues. Germline loops: CDR1 SNHLY, CDR2 FYNNEI. CDR3 nucleotide sequence: TGTGCCAGCAGTGAAGCGCTTCAAGGGGCAGCTAATGAAAAACTGTTTTTT. Residues: CASSEALQGAANEKLFF. Variable domain in full (rest from reference TRBV2 and TRBJ1-4): EPEVTQTPSHQVTQMGQEVILRCVPISNHLYFYWYRQILGQKVEFLVSFYNNEISEKSEIFDDQFSVERPDGSNFTLKIRSTKLEDSAMYFCASSEALQGAANEKLFFGSGTQLSVL.

In its sample, this clone was seen once. This chain uses TRBV12-2 with TRBJ2-7; the D segment call TRBD1 is taken from the table without a DNA check. TRBV12-2 is described as a pseudogene. This CDR3 contains 15 residues. CDR3 bases: TGTGCAAGTCGGTCCGGGACACGAAGCTCCTACGAGCAGTACTTC. Translated: CASRSGTRSSYEQYF.

This clone was seen just once. This rearrangement joins TRBV2 to TRBJ2-1; 7 nucleotides align to TRBD1. With 4 bases clipped from V and 1 base from J, the junction kept 13 bases outside the gene matches. The germline V gene has CDR1 SNHLY and CDR2 FYNNEI. The CDR3 sequence is 18 residues long. CDR3 nucleotides: TGTGCCAGCAGTGTCATTCCAGACAGGGTCTGGTCCTACAATGAGCAGTTCTTC. It yields the protein CASSVIPDRVWSYNEQFF.

CDR3 sequence: CASSLGYASGRVQFF. The CDR3, as DNA: TGTGCCAGCAGCTTGGGATACGCTAGCGGGAGGGTGCAGTTCTTC. The rearrangement joins TRBV5-4 to TRBJ2-1, with 12 bases fitting TRBD2. From germline, CDR1 is SGHNT and CDR2 YYREEE (reference sequence). This CDR3 has 15 amino acids. J lost 12 bases, V lost 0 bases, and 7 bases had no gene match.

A few counts support this clone. The V gene is TRBV19, the J gene TRBJ1-2; D gene unclear. CDR1 and CDR2 (germline): LNHDA, SQIVND (reference sequence). The CDR3 totals 13 residues. V was pared by 3 bases and J by 6 bases, with 11 bases between. The chain's CDR3 is CASSIGSLDGYTF. CDR3 coding DNA: TGTGCCAGTAGTATCGGGAGCTTGGATGGCTACACCTTC.

This chain links TRBV27 with TRBJ2-7; D remains ambiguous. Deletions cut 5 bases from V and 7 bases from J, with 21 bases between. From germline, CDR1 is MNHEY and CDR2 SMNVEV (reference sequence). CDR3 length: 15 amino acids. CDR3 sequence reads: CASSPLPGGSWEQYF. The CDR3 DNA reads as TGTGCCAGCAGTCCCCTCCCCGGCGGTTCGTGGGAGCAGTACTTC.

This clone was picked up one time. This chain links TRBV11-2 with TRBJ2-3; 8 bases match TRBD1. Germline V CDR1 and CDR2: SGHAT, FQNNGV. The CDR3 length is 18 residues. J gave up 4 bases and V 4 bases, and 16 bases lay outside the gene matches. The CDR3 loop reads CASSSRFWTGYFPDTQYF. CDR3 nucleotide sequence: TGTGCCAGCAGCTCGCGATTCTGGACAGGGTATTTCCCAGATACGCAGTATTTT.

The genes are TRBV7-6 and TRBJ2-1, with D possibly matching TRBD1 (5 bases). The CDR3 is made up of 16 amino acids. Germline CDR1 and CDR2: SGHVS and FNYEAQ. V gave up 2 bases and J gave up 1 base, with 12 bases separating them. The CDR3: CASSLLRAGSYNEQFF. The CDR3 bases are TGTGCCAGCAGCTTACTTAGGGCAGGGTCCTACAATGAGCAGTTCTTC.

The rearrangement joins TRBV19 to TRBJ1-2; D is ambiguous. The CDR3 is 13 amino acids. Trimming cost V 3 bases and J 8 bases, with 13 bases left between them. The germline gives CDR1 LNHDA, CDR2 SQIVND (reference sequence). CDR3 loop: CASSMKLTEGYTF. In nucleotides, the CDR3 is TGTGCCAGTAGTATGAAGCTAACAGAGGGCTACACCTTC.